Sequencing of this TCR beta chain was carried out in a study of blood T cell repertoires in COVID-19. The overall study: The United States, Italy and Spain provided the acute and convalescent COVID-19 samples. Sample material is recorded as cDNA or gDNA derived from T cells, B-cell-depleted T cells, or PBMCs.

Libraries were prepared by immunoSEQ multiplex PCR; TCRdb keeps only in-frame clonotypes and omits some of them. The sample includes about 410,000 clones, around 89% of them seen just once. This clone was observed a handful of times. Seattle researchers signed up patients amid active infection and tracked them longitudinally. Germline loops: CDR1 MNHEY, CDR2 SVGAGI. Trimming removed 5 bases from V and 4 bases from J; junction bases left unmatched: 9. There are 15 residues in the CDR3. The V and J genes are TRBV6-5 and TRBJ2-7, with 9 bases lining up with TRBD2. The sequencing input was peripheral blood. The TCR comes from a woman in her 40s with COVID-19, enrolled during active disease. The CDR3 region is CASSTEGLAKYEQYF. The CDR3 DNA follows: TGTGCCAGCAGTACGGAAGGACTAGCGAAGTACGAGCAGTACTTC.